The next 19 T cell receptor beta chains were all read from a single sample in a study of T cell repertoires in cytomegalovirus infection. TCRdb re-analysed the reads in MiXCR, keeping a single row per CDR3 protein. The sample records around 900,000 distinct CDR3 sequences, roughly 30% being singletons. Which antigens these TCRs recognize remains unknown. Sequenced material: cultured CD8+ T cells from PBMCs, taken from culture after CMV antigen stimulation. These receptors all come from a human donor in good health (CMV status not recorded). Some clones in this sample may be carry-over from other donors' samples.

This clonotype has a handful of counts. The CDR3 coding sequence is TGTGCCAGCAGTTTGGGCCAGGGGGCGAGGGATGAGCAGTTCTTC. Protein sequence: CASSLGQGARDEQFF. The chain recombines TRBV28 with TRBJ2-1; 8 nucleotides agree with TRBD1. This CDR3 comprises 15 residues. J lost 8 bases, V lost 3 bases, and 9 bases had no gene match. Germline V gene sequence: CDR1 MDHEN, CDR2 SYDVKM.

Note on this clonotype: A read error may produce the germline difference seen at one junction end. This chain uses TRBV7-4 with TRBJ2-1; possibly TRBD1 for D (5 bases). This CDR3 region has 15 residues. Per the germline V gene, CDR1 is SGHVT and CDR2 is SQSDAQ. The CDR3 reads CANSFKDKERNEQFF. DNA for the CDR3: TGTGCCAACAGCTTTAAGGACAAGGAGAGAAATGAGCAGTTCTTC.

This clonotype was observed a few times. The genes are TRBV6-1 and TRBJ1-2; weak D call: TRBD1 (6 bases). Between the trimmed V and J ends, which lost 2 bases and 4 bases, there was a span of 17 bases. Germline assignment: CDR1 MNHNS and CDR2 SASEGT. CDR3 length equals 16 residues. This chain's CDR3 is CASSEPPQGMGYGYTF. CDR3 coding DNA: TGTGCCAGCAGTGAACCCCCGCAGGGGATGGGCTATGGCTACACCTTC.

J is TRBJ1-1 and V is TRBV12-3 or TRBV12-4; 9 bases map to TRBD1. The junction had 2 bases not matched to a gene; V was cut back by 2 bases and J by 7 bases. This CDR3 is built from 13 residues. DNA of the CDR3: TGTGCCAGCAGTTTAAGGACAGGGGATGAAGCTTTCTTT. Translated, it gives CASSLRTGDEAFF.

The V gene is TRBV27, the J gene TRBJ1-2; possibly TRBD1 for D (6 bases). Trimming removed 10 bases from V and 5 bases from J, with 17 bases in between. This CDR3 region has 13 residues. Germline V gene lookup returns CDR1 MNHEY and CDR2 SMNVEV (reference sequence). Here the CDR3 reads CATRGEGVYGYTF. The DNA of the CDR3 is TGTGCCACCCGGGGAGAGGGGGTTTATGGCTACACCTTC.

The rearrangement links TRBV7-9 to TRBJ1-2, with D possibly TRBD1 on 6 matching bases. Trimming shortened V by 6 bases and J by 1 base, and 15 bases separated the two germline ends. Looked up from germline, CDR1 is SEHNR and CDR2 is FQNEAQ (reference sequence). This CDR3 contains 15 residues. The CDR3 spells CASRPLDRSNYGYTF. The CDR3 bases are TGTGCCAGCAGACCTCTTGACAGGAGTAACTATGGCTACACCTTC.

This clonotype was observed many times. CDR3: CSARAGSAYEQYF. DNA of the CDR3: TGCAGTGCCAGGGCGGGTTCAGCCTACGAGCAGTACTTC. The chain joins TRBV20-1 to TRBJ2-7, with D perhaps assigned TRBD1 or TRBD2 (5 bases each). The CDR3 is 13 amino acids. The germline gives CDR1 DFQATT, CDR2 SNEGSKA (reference sequence). V shed 6 bases and J shed 2 bases, with 14 bases lying between them.

The gene calls are TRBV7-9 and TRBJ2-5, with TRBD1 as a possible D gene (6 bases). The CDR3 loop spans 15 amino acids. Per germline, CDR1 SEHNR and CDR2 FQNEAQ (reference sequence). V lost 4 bases, J lost 0 bases, and 12 bases lay in between. The CDR3 region has the DNA TGTGCCAGCAGCTCGGACAGTCCGTACCAAGAGACCCAGTACTTC. Translating gives CASSSDSPYQETQYF.

The gene calls are TRBV6-5 and TRBJ1-1, with D unclear. Trimming took off 0 bases at V and 6 bases at J, with 11 bases between the two ends. Germline CDR1 reads MNHEY; CDR2 reads SVGAGI. This CDR3 comprises 14 residues. For the CDR3, the DNA is TGTGCCAGCAGTTACTCTAACCCTAACGCTGAAGCTTTCTTT. Its translation is CASSYSNPNAEAFF.

The chain couples TRBV7-6 to TRBJ1-1; 7 bases line up with TRBD1. V shed 5 bases, J shed 4 bases, and the junction held 7 bases outside the gene matches. The CDR3 covers 14 residues. Looked up from germline, CDR1 is SGHVS and CDR2 is FNYEAQ. The CDR3 sequence is CASSPGDSPTEAFF. CDR3 DNA sequence: TGTGCCAGCAGCCCTGGGGACAGCCCCACTGAAGCTTTCTTT.

This clonotype was observed a handful of times. The chain links TRBV19 to TRBJ2-3; TRBD1 matches at 7 bases. The CDR3 is made up of 14 amino acids. Unmatched junction bases numbered 6, after V lost 9 bases and J lost 0 bases. In germline, CDR1 is LNHDA, CDR2 SQIVND (reference sequence). For the CDR3, the DNA is TGTGCCAGCACCGGGACAGCTAGCACAGATACGCAGTATTTT. This translates into CASTGTASTDTQYF.

This clonotype was seen just once. The chain is built from TRBV13 and TRBJ2-3, with 8 bases matching TRBD1. The CDR3 extends over 18 amino acids. Germline V gives CDR1 PRHDT, CDR2 FYEKMQ (reference sequence). Trimming removed 7 bases from V and 3 bases from J; junction bases left unmatched: 18. The CDR3 sequence is CASTPRDRIRASTDTQYF. The CDR3 nucleotides read TGTGCCAGCACCCCTCGGGACAGGATTCGGGCAAGTACAGATACGCAGTATTTT.

Remarks on this clonotype: One junction end disagrees with the germline gene, perhaps due to a read error. The J gene is TRBJ2-1, the V gene TRBV7-9; 12 bases align to TRBD1. Germline CDR1 reads SEHNR; CDR2 reads FQNEAQ (reference sequence). The CDR3 consists of 15 residues. In nucleotides, the CDR3 is TGTGCCAACAGCGACCGGGACAGGGGGCAAAATGAGCAGTTCTTC. Its protein product is CANSDRDRGQNEQFF.

The table lists this clonotype with a count of one. CDR3 residues: CASSFDRTGRGNTGELFF. CDR3 bases: TGTGCCAGCAGCTTCGACAGGACAGGGAGGGGGAACACCGGGGAGCTGTTTTTT. This sequence joins TRBV7-4 and TRBJ2-2; a possible D gene is TRBD1 (8 bases). The length of the CDR3 is 18 residues. From germline, CDR1 is SGHVT and CDR2 SQSDAQ. Trimming removed 3 bases from V and 1 base from J, with 18 bases in between.

The rearrangement links TRBV12-3 or TRBV12-4 to TRBJ2-3, with a possible D match to TRBD1 (6 bases). Between the trimmed V and J ends, which lost 6 bases and 10 bases, there was a span of 20 bases. The CDR3 is made up of 14 amino acids. This CDR3 reads CASRSTSVGQPQYF. Written as DNA, the CDR3 is TGTGCCAGCAGATCCACTTCGGTCGGACAGCCGCAGTATTTT.

There are many counts of this clonotype. The chain links TRBV7-2 to TRBJ2-7; 11 nucleotides match TRBD1. The CDR3 is made up of 16 amino acids. With 6 bases clipped from V and 6 bases from J, the junction kept 13 bases outside the gene matches. Germline CDR1 SGHTA, CDR2 FQGNSA. In DNA form, the CDR3 reads TGTGCCAGCAGTCCCGGCCCCCGGGACAGGGGGTTCGAGCAGTACGTC. Translated: CASSPGPRDRGFEQYV.

The V and J genes are TRBV5-1 and TRBJ2-7, with D tentatively TRBD2 (5 bases). This CDR3 is 17 amino acids long. The germline V gene has CDR1 SGHRS and CDR2 YFSETQ. Trimming cost V 4 bases and J 3 bases, with 23 bases left between them. Written as DNA, the CDR3 is TGCGCCAGCAGCCTCAAGGTAGGAGCGGCCGGTCACTACGAGCAGTACTTC. Translation: CASSLKVGAAGHYEQYF.

The rearrangement uses TRBV4-1 and TRBJ2-3; 9 bases are a match to TRBD2. Trimming removed 1 base from V and 0 bases from J; junction bases left unmatched: 2. This CDR3 has 16 residues. The V gene's germline CDR1 is MGHRA and CDR2 YSYEKL. The CDR3 nucleotides read TGCGCCAGCAGCCAAGGTCTAGCGGGGAGCACAGATACGCAGTATTTT. Amino acid sequence: CASSQGLAGSTDTQYF.

This clonotype has just a few counts. V gene TRBV5-1 combines with J gene TRBJ2-1; the D is unclear. The CDR3 is made up of 16 amino acids. The germline CDR1 and CDR2 sequences are SGHRS and YFSETQ. Trimming took off 1 base at V and 4 bases at J, with 15 bases between the two ends. CDR3 nucleotides: TGCGCCAGCAGCTTGCTTGCAGGACCCTTTTACAATGAGCAGTTCTTC. The encoded protein is CASSLLAGPFYNEQFF.